This T cell receptor beta chain is drawn from a study of early T cells in non-severe SARS-CoV-2 infection. Study in general: Sequencing of unsorted whole blood was done on bulk RNA, leaving chains unpaired. Study-wide results and caveats: Missing private and CD4 specificities, VDJdb matching favored anti-spike CD8 responses.

This clonotype has more than one count but fewer than ten. Its target is unknown. The CDR3 sequence is 14 residues long. Germline loops: CDR1 SGHTA, CDR2 FQGNSA. V was trimmed by 3 bases and J by 4 bases, leaving 9 bases between them. Individual cDNA molecules received unique molecular identifiers. TCRdb fed the 5' RACE reads into MiXCR, producing one record per CDR3 protein. The sample lists roughly 50,000 distinct CDR3 sequences; 4.5% to 7% were seen once. Sample: whole blood. The clonotype originates from an adult who was a healthcare worker with PCR-confirmed SARS-CoV-2 infection or an uninfected control (not recorded which). The V and J genes are TRBV7-2 and TRBJ1-4; D remains ambiguous. The CDR3 spells CASSLQASNEKLFF. In DNA, the CDR3 is TGTGCCAGCAGCTTGCAGGCCAGTAATGAAAAACTGTTTTTT.